Listed below are T cell receptor beta chains from one sample, sequenced in a study of shared clonotypes between healthy human individuals. Libraries were prepared by immunoSEQ multiplex PCR; TCRdb keeps only in-frame clonotypes and omits some of them. The repertoire holds over 700,000 clones, with 72% as singletons. The sequencing input was memory CD4+ T cells sorted from blood. The receptors originated from a woman in her twenties or thirties in good health. Each CDR3 is given with its conserved first and last residue. Fields, in order: V gene, clone size, CDR3 protein. Only part of the rows carry a size: once, few, many, or a class if the clone is expanded.

v_gene: TRBV4-1
abundance: once
CDR3aa: CASSQAGAGLETQYF

v_gene: TRBV4-1
abundance: -
CDR3aa: CASSLGLAGGPSGNEQFF

v_gene: TRBV5-1
abundance: few
CDR3aa: CASSLSSGGYNEQFF

v_gene: TRBV7-2
abundance: many
CDR3aa: CASSLVLGQPQHF

v_gene: TRBV7-7
abundance: -
CDR3aa: CASSLAGAETQYF

v_gene: TRBV5-1
abundance: -
CDR3aa: CASSFSGGSGANVLTF

v_gene: TRBV5-6
abundance: -
CDR3aa: CASSLSQPPETQYF

v_gene: TRBV19
abundance: -
CDR3aa: CASSIVGQGKTKNIQYF

v_gene: TRBV5-6
abundance: few
CDR3aa: CASSSLRGRPDTQYF

v_gene: TRBV7-9
abundance: many
CDR3aa: CASSLAGTEQFF

v_gene: TRBV19
abundance: -
CDR3aa: CASCRDSHNEQFF

v_gene: TRBV7-2
abundance: many
CDR3aa: CASSIQGGETYEQYF

v_gene: TRBV27
abundance: -
CDR3aa: CASSLSRLDNEQFF

v_gene: TRBV7-3
abundance: -
CDR3aa: CASSLGLSERELFF

v_gene: TRBV2
abundance: -
CDR3aa: CASRGLSAYNEQFF

v_gene: TRBV5-1
abundance: -
CDR3aa: CASSFASGRAGGEQFF

v_gene: TRBV7-9
abundance: -
CDR3aa: CASSLGQGERSGANVLTF

v_gene: TRBV12-1
abundance: -
CDR3aa: CASRVPEGGRRDTQYF

v_gene: TRBV7-8
abundance: few
CDR3aa: CASSKEQGWGNIQYF

v_gene: TRBV5-1
abundance: -
CDR3aa: CASSSDMETQYF

v_gene: TRBV19
abundance: -
CDR3aa: CASEAGGAQYF

v_gene: TRBV13
abundance: -
CDR3aa: CASSLVVGPRGTGDEQFF

v_gene: TRBV2
abundance: few
CDR3aa: CASSDTGFSGNTIYF

v_gene: TRBV29-1
abundance: -
CDR3aa: CSVALTGFWEQYF

v_gene: TRBV10-3
abundance: -
CDR3aa: CAIREGQGSYEQYF

v_gene: TRBV5-1
abundance: -
CDR3aa: CASSLQGWSDTEAFF

v_gene: TRBV10-2
abundance: -
CDR3aa: CASIPDYYNEQFF

v_gene: TRBV5-4
abundance: -
CDR3aa: CASSLGGRALGTQYF

v_gene: TRBV5-5
abundance: -
CDR3aa: CASSLAAGGSAGEQYF

v_gene: TRBV2
abundance: -
CDR3aa: CASRPDRDQPQHF

v_gene: TRBV5-1
abundance: -
CDR3aa: CASSLGQGATGYTF

v_gene: TRBV27
abundance: few
CDR3aa: CASSALTDTQYF

v_gene: TRBV18
abundance: -
CDR3aa: CASSRTGDQYEQYF

v_gene: TRBV18
abundance: -
CDR3aa: CASSPDRWSYEKLFF

v_gene: TRBV5-8
abundance: -
CDR3aa: CASSLGSGRDNEQFF

v_gene: TRBV7-8
abundance: many
CDR3aa: CASSLERAGGYTF

v_gene: TRBV7-2
abundance: once
CDR3aa: CASSLDGRAGYTF

v_gene: TRBV19
abundance: -
CDR3aa: CASSIWGISGNTIYF

v_gene: TRBV5-1
abundance: once
CDR3aa: CASSLTSHNEKLFF